This entry features one TCR beta chain sequence. The entry originates in a study of blood T cell repertoires in COVID-19. Across the whole study: The analysed material was cDNA or gDNA that came from T cells, B-cell-depleted T cells, or PBMCs.

In the study's own analysis: Reference gene primer amplification gave nucleated cell count estimates. TCRdb's table, derived via immunoSEQ multiplex PCR, lists solely in-frame clones and lacks some. V, J and clone size are those of that table, while D and trimming were read from the DNA. The sample carries some 210,000 clones, around 90% recorded once. The V and J ends lost 6 bases and 0 bases, in that order; junction bases with no gene match: 3. The CDR3 sequence is 16 residues long. Per germline, CDR1 LNHDA and CDR2 SQIVND (reference sequence). This chain connects TRBV19 to TRBJ2-6; 9 bases are shared with TRBD1. This receptor was taken from a man in his sixties who had recovered from COVID-19. Specimen: peripheral blood. The CDR3 sequence: CASRGQGRSGANVLTF. CDR3 nucleotides: TGTGCCAGTAGGGGACAGGGCCGCTCTGGGGCCAACGTCCTGACTTTC.